The entry below describes one TCR beta chain. Clones were sequenced by immunoSEQ multiplex PCR, and TCRdb holds only the in-frame ones, with some missing. The table includes approximately 47,000 clones, 82% detected once. The data derive from a study of PD-L1 blockade in urothelial cancer. V lost 7 bases and J 0 bases, leaving 7 bases between the germline ends. Germline-derived CDR1 and CDR2 are SGHKS and YYEKEE (reference sequence). The CDR3 has 12 amino acids. Specified time point: pretreatment peripheral blood. The origin of this receptor is a man aged 50 to 60 with urothelial cancer. The sample consisted of PBMCs, taken around atezolizumab (anti-PD-L1) treatment. The chain links TRBV5-5 to TRBJ1-1; D is ambiguous. The CDR3 is CASRRMNTEAFF. The CDR3, as DNA: TGTGCCAGCCGGAGGATGAACACTGAAGCTTTCTTT. Full variable domain (outside the CDR3, taken from reference TRBV5-5 and TRBJ1-1): DAGVTQSPTHLIKTRGQQVTLRCSPISGHKSVSWYQQVLGQGPQFIFQYYEKEERGRGNFPDRFSARQFPNYSSELNVNALLLGDSALYLCASRRMNTEAFFGQGTRLTVV.